This TCR beta chain was recorded in a study of PD-1 blockade in classical Hodgkin lymphoma. Profiling relied on immunoSEQ multiplex PCR, and the TCRdb table lists in-frame clones only, not all of them. The table includes 84,000 or so clones, around 90% detected once. Exposure to brentuximab vedotin varied, and each patient had relapsed following autologous stem cell transplantation. The source of this sequence is a human donor with classical Hodgkin lymphoma. The material sequenced was peripheral blood mononuclear cells (PBMCs), taken before the second cycle of nivolumab.

The CDR3 sequence is CASSLGNSGRQHSGANVLTF. The CDR3 DNA follows: TGTGCCAGCAGCTTAGGCAATAGCGGGAGGCAACACTCTGGGGCCAACGTCCTGACTTTC. The chain has TRBV7-6 and TRBJ2-6; 10 bases are shared with TRBD2. The germline V gene encodes CDR1 SGHVS and CDR2 FNYEAQ. J lost 0 bases, V lost 1 base, and 9 bases had no gene match. This CDR3 comprises 20 residues.